What follows describes a single T cell receptor beta chain. The data stem from a study of T-cell memory formation after mild COVID-19. Each CDR3 protein is one row after TCRdb ran MiXCR on the 5' RACE reads. The sample lists 110,000 to 150,000 distinct CDR3 sequences, around 15% occurring once. The V gene lost 0 bases and the J gene lost 2 bases, with 9 bases spanning the gap. The germline CDR1 and CDR2 sequences are SGDLS and YYNGEE. This CDR3 is built from 15 residues. The sequence derives from an adult woman who had mild COVID-19 (a few samples of this study predate the infection). Cell type and time point are not known. The source material was PBMCs or a T cell subset sorted from them (not recorded which). This sequence joins TRBV9 and TRBJ2-1; D gene unclear. The CDR3 reads CASSVEQYPYNEQFF. The CDR3 DNA reads as TGTGCCAGCAGCGTAGAACAGTACCCCTACAATGAGCAGTTCTTC.